The following is a T cell receptor beta chain sequence with its context. No antigen is known for it. In TCRdb, the 5' RACE reads were re-called with MiXCR into one record per CDR3 protein. The sample consists of 250,000 to 350,000 distinct CDR3 sequences, 8.7% of them appearing once. This entry belongs to a study of T cells after yellow fever vaccination. Study-level findings and limits: Although the secondary response was weaker, it peaked faster, at day 5 versus 15.

There are 13 residues in the CDR3. Per the germline V gene, CDR1 is KGHSH and CDR2 is LQKENI. Trimming shortened V by 3 bases and J by 6 bases, and 12 bases separated the two germline ends. Sequencing was performed on CD4+ T cells sorted from PBMCs, taken 5 days after the yellow fever booster vaccination. This clonotype originated in a man aged 18 to 30 who received the YFV17D yellow fever vaccine. This rearrangement joins TRBV18 to TRBJ2-7; perhaps TRBD1 as D (6 bases). CDR3: CASSPTRGSEQYF. CDR3 nucleotides: TGTGCCAGCTCACCGACCAGGGGCTCCGAGCAGTACTTC.